The entry below describes one T cell receptor beta chain. Per the germline V gene, CDR1 is MNHEY and CDR2 is SVGEGT. This CDR3 comprises 16 residues. The germline V and J ends were trimmed by 3 bases and 1 base, with 16 bases remaining between them. Per the study methods: How many nucleated cells were present was estimated from reference gene primer amplification. Assay: immunoSEQ multiplex PCR; the TCRdb copy retains only in-frame clones and omits some. Clone size and the V and J calls come from that table; the DNA yielded D and trimming. Of about 230,000 clones in the sample, approximately 81% were seen once. This record comes from a study of blood T cell repertoires in COVID-19.

The receptor comes from an elderly woman with active or convalescent COVID-19. The rearrangement joins TRBV6-2 or TRBV6-3 to TRBJ2-7, with D hard to call. Sequencing input: peripheral blood. The chain's CDR3 is CASSYRTESQSYEQYF. CDR3 DNA: TGTGCCAGCAGTTATCGAACCGAAAGTCAGTCCTACGAGCAGTACTTC.